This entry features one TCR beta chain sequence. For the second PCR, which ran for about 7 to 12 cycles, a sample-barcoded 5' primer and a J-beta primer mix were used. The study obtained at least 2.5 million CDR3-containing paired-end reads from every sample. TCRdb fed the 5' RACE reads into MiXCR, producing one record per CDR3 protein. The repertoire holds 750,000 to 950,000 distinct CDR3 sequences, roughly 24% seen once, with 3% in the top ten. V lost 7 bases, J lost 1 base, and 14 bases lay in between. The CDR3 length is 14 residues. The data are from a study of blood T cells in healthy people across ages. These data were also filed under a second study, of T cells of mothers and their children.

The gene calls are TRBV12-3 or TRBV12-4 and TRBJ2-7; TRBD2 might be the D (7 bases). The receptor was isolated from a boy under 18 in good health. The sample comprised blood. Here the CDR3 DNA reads TGTGCCAGCACTCTGGGGGGGCAATCCTACGAGCAGTACTTC. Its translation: CASTLGGQSYEQYF.